This T cell receptor (beta chain) emerged from a study of control samples from healthy donors and cancer patients. CDR1 is GTSNPN and CDR2 is SVGIG in the germline V gene (reference sequence). This CDR3 is 13 amino acids long. V was cut by 8 bases and J by 3 bases, with 14 bases left in between. Some clones are missing from TCRdb's copy, which holds only in-frame ones; the method was immunoSEQ multiplex PCR. The sample lists over 100,000 clones, 92% seen once, with around 2.3% in the top ten. Sequenced sample: blood. The sequence derives from a young woman in good health. The chain employs TRBV30 and TRBJ1-3; a possible D gene is TRBD1 (6 bases). CDR3 region: CAGGLEYGNTIYF. In nucleotides, the CDR3 is TGTGCCGGGGGGCTTGAGTATGGAAACACCATATATTTT. The full variable domain, completed using reference TRBV30 and TRBJ1-3, is SQTIHQWPATLVQPVGSPLSLECTVEGTSNPNLYWYRQAAGRGLQLLFYSVGIGQISSEVPQNLSASRPQDRQFILSSKKLLLSDSGFYLCAGGLEYGNTIYFGEGSWLTVV.